This T cell receptor beta chain is from a study of shared clonotypes between healthy human individuals. Naive CD45RA+ and memory CD45RA-negative subsets were split from CD4+ cells. Per the study methods: Filtering differed for immunoSEQ, which gave only junction sequences without quality scores. The method was immunoSEQ multiplex PCR; TCRdb's version includes in-frame clones alone and lacks a portion of them. V and J calls and clone size are those listed in that table; D and trimming were worked out from the DNA. The repertoire includes approximately 1,500,000 clones, approximately 97% of them detected once, and 1% to 1.5% sits in the top ten. Germline V gene data show CDR1 as KGHSH and CDR2 as LQKENI. The CDR3 has 11 residues. Trimming removed 5 bases from V and 10 bases from J, with 9 bases in between.

This receptor was identified in a man aged 30 to 39 in good health. J is TRBJ2-1 and V is TRBV18; D might be TRBD1 (6 bases). Sequenced sample: naive CD4+ T cells sorted from blood. Indicated subset: CD45RA+ positively selected. CDR3 DNA: TGTGCCAGCTCATCCGACAGGGAGCAGTTCTTC. This translates into CASSSDREQFF.